This entry lists 3 T cell receptor beta chains sequenced from one sample in a study of blood T cell repertoires in COVID-19. Profiling relied on immunoSEQ multiplex PCR, and the TCRdb table lists in-frame clones only, not all of them. The data hold some 170,000 clones, with about 92% observed a single time. Sequenced sample: peripheral blood. The source of these receptors is a man aged 55-75 years with active or convalescent COVID-19.

J is TRBJ2-3 and V is TRBV7-6, with TRBD2 identical over 13 bases. Trimming at V came to 1 base and at J to 6 bases, leaving 10 bases not matched to a gene. This CDR3 comprises 18 residues. Germline V lookup: CDR1 SGHVS, CDR2 FNYEAQ. DNA for the CDR3: TGTGCCAGCAGCTTAGAGTTACCGGGACTAGCGGGGACGGATACGCAGTATTTT. Residues: CASSLELPGLAGTDTQYF.

The chain uses TRBV14 and TRBJ1-1, with 9 bases aligning to TRBD1. CDR3 length: 16 residues. V lost 4 bases, J lost 0 bases, and 6 bases stayed unmatched. Germline V gene sequence: CDR1 SGHDN, CDR2 FVKESK. CDR3 sequence reads: CASSPRTGALNTEAFF. The CDR3 region has the DNA TGTGCCAGCAGCCCCCGGACAGGGGCTCTGAACACTGAAGCTTTCTTT.

The V call is TRBV25-1, the J call TRBJ1-2; TRBD1 matches 9 bases. Per the germline V gene, CDR1 is MGHDK and CDR2 is SYGVNS. The CDR3 spans 13 residues. V was clipped by 5 bases and J by 3 bases; unmatched bases: 1. CDR3 protein: CASSRQGDYGYTF. The DNA for the CDR3 is TGTGCCAGCAGTAGACAGGGGGACTATGGCTACACCTTC.